This T cell receptor beta chain appears in the sequencing data of a study of chemoradiotherapy in HPV16-positive cancers. Study background: Candidate HPV-specific T-cell clones and common TCR motifs came from functional assays in two HPV16-positive patients. Findings and caveats of the study: Functional assays defining HPV-specific T cells used only a couple of HPV16-positive patients. Candidate HPV-specific clones and E7-related TCR motifs grew in tumor during treatment.

With regard to this clone: Its cognate antigen is unknown. The sample has other DNA sequences that encode this CDR3 too.

Clones were sequenced by immunoSEQ multiplex PCR, and TCRdb holds only the in-frame ones, with some missing. The sample includes tens of thousands of clones, 89% of them seen just once. Trimming pared 0 bases from V and 7 bases from J, leaving 5 bases between. Germline CDR1 reads SGHNT; CDR2 reads YYREEE (reference sequence). The CDR3 extends over 12 amino acids. The chain combines TRBV5-4 with TRBJ2-1; no clear D. Here the sequenced sample was blood, taken from a patient who underwent chemoradiotherapy. The TCR was taken from a human donor with HPV-associated anogenital cancer. The CDR3 DNA follows: TGTGCCAGCAGCTTGGCCGGTAATGAGCAGTTCTTC. Its protein product is CASSLAGNEQFF.